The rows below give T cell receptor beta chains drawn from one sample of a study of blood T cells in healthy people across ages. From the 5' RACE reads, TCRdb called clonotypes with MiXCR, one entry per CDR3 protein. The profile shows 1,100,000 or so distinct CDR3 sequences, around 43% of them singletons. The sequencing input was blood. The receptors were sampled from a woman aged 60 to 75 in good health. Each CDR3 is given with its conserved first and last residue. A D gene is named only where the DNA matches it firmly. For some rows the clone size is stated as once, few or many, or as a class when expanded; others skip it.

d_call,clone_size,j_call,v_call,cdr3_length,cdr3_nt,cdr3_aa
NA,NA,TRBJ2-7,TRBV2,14,TGTGCCAGCAGGACGACTTTCCTAGAAATCGAGCAGTACTTC,CASRTTFLEIEQYF
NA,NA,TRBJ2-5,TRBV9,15,TGTGCCAGCAGCGTAGTAACAGGCCCCCAAGAGACCCAGTACTTC,CASSVVTGPQETQYF
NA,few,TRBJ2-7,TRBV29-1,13,TGCAGCGTTGTAGGAGGTGTTACCTACGAGCAGTACTTC,CSVVGGVTYEQYF
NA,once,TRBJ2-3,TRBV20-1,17,TGCAGTGCTGGAAGAGCGGAGCTAGCGAGACTTACAGATACGCAGTATTTT,CSAGRAELARLTDTQYF
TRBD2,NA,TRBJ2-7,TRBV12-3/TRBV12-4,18,TGTGCCAGCAGTTTATGGAGAGGAACGGGACTAGCGGCCTACGAGCAGTACTTC,CASSLWRGTGLAAYEQYF
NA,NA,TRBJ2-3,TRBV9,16,TGTGCCAGCAGCGTAGTGGGGGTCGCCTACACAGATACGCAGTATTTT,CASSVVGVAYTDTQYF
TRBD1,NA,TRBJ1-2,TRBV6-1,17,TGTGCCAGCCGGTTAAGGTGGACAGGGAACTTAGTCTATGGCTACACCTTC,CASRLRWTGNLVYGYTF
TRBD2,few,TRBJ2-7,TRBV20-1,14,TGCAGTGCTATGTCCGGGACTAGTGGATACGAGCAGTACTTC,CSAMSGTSGYEQYF
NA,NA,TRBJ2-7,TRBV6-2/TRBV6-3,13,TGTGCCAGCACCACTCCCCCCTCAGCCGAGCAGTACTTC,CASTTPPSAEQYF
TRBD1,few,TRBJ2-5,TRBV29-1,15,TGCAGCGTCCTCCCTGGCAGGGGGCTTGGGGAGACCCAGTACTTC,CSVLPGRGLGETQYF
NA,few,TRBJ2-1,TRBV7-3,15,TGTGCCAGCAGCTACGGAAGGGAAGGTAACAATGAGCAGTTCTTC,CASSYGREGNNEQFF
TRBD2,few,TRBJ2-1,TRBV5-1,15,TGCGCCAGCAGCTTGGGCGGGAGTGTCCGGGATGAGCAGTTCTTC,CASSLGGSVRDEQFF
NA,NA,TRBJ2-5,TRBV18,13,TGTGCCAGCGCACCAGGGGCCGGAGAGACCCAGTACTTC,CASAPGAGETQYF
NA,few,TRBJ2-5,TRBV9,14,TGTGCCAGCAGCGTACTAGCGAAACAAGAGACCCAGTACTTC,CASSVLAKQETQYF
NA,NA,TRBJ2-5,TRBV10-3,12,TGTGCCATCAGTAAGCCCTCAGAGACCCAGTACTTC,CAISKPSETQYF
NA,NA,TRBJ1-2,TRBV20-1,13,TGCAGTGCTCAAGCGGACCGTAACTATGGCTACACCTTC,CSAQADRNYGYTF
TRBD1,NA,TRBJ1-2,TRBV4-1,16,TGCGCCAGCAGCCAAGAAGGGACAGGGGCGCGCTATGGCTACACCTTC,CASSQEGTGARYGYTF
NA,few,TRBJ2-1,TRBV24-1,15,TGTGCCACCAGTAAGGACGACTTATCCTACAATGAGCAGTTCTTC,CATSKDDLSYNEQFF
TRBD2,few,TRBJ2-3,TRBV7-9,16,TGTGCCAGCAGCTCCGATAGCGGGAGATTCGCAGATACGCAGTATTTT,CASSSDSGRFADTQYF
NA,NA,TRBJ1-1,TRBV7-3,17,TGTGCCAGCAGCTTAACGGGCCAACAGGGATTGAACACTGAAGCTTTCTTT,CASSLTGQQGLNTEAFF
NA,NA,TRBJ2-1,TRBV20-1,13,TGCAGTGCTAGCGAAGGCATAGGGGGTGGGCAGTTCTTC,CSASEGIGGGQFF
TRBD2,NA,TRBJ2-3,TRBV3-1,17,TGTGCCAGCAGCCAAGAAGGGCTAGCGGGAGTGGCAGATACGCAGTATTTT,CASSQEGLAGVADTQYF
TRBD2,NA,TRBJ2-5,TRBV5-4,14,TGTGCCAGCAGCTTACTAGCGGAGCATGAGACCCAGTACTTC,CASSLLAEHETQYF
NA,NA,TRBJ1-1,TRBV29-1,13,TGCAGCGTTTACAGGGCCGGTAACACTGAAGCTTTCTTT,CSVYRAGNTEAFF
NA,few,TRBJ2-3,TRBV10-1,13,TGCGCCAGCAATGAGCTTATCACAGATACGCAGTATTTT,CASNELITDTQYF